The TCR beta chain described here comes from a study of shared clonotypes between healthy human individuals. Study information: Each donor's CD4 naive and CD4 memory cells filled three plates apiece, CD8 naive two, and CD8 memory one.

At deep level, the assay was performed. Profiling relied on immunoSEQ multiplex PCR, and the TCRdb table lists in-frame clones only, not all of them. In the table there are about 980,000 clones, more than 75% of which are singletons. With regard to this clone: Its antigen is currently unknown.

The study, taken as a whole, reports: Sampling involved blood alone; tissue repertoires likely differ. Among four donors, roughly 5% of naive CD4 clonotypes were found in common.

The clonotype was recovered from a man aged 18 to 29 in good health. Sequencing was done on a sample of memory CD4+ T cells sorted from blood. The subset denotes: CD45RA-negative fraction.

CDR3 region: CASSANREQYF. The CDR3 region has the DNA TGCGCCAGCAGCGCCAACCGGGAGCAGTACTTC. This rearrangement joins TRBV5-1 to TRBJ2-7; no definite D call. The V gene's germline CDR1 is SGHRS and CDR2 YFSETQ. There are 11 residues in the CDR3. V lost 4 bases, J lost 7 bases, and 9 bases lay in between.